The rows below give T cell receptor beta chains drawn from one sample of a study of CD8+CD57+ T cells in acquired aplastic anemia. One entry per CDR3 protein results from TCRdb running MiXCR on the reads. Among more than 150,000 distinct CDR3 sequences listed, 45% to 50% were seen once. The sample consisted of sorted CD4+, CD8+, or CD8+CD57+ T cells (not recorded which) from PBMCs. Receptor source: a human donor in good health. Each CDR3 is given with its conserved first and last residue. The order of the fields is J gene, clone size, D gene, V gene, CDR3 protein, CDR3 DNA. D genes are given only for firm matches. A row's size may be missing; if present it is once, few, many or a size class.

TRBJ2-3 | few | - | TRBV3-1 | CASSQDRPASTDTQYF | TGTGCCAGCAGCCAAGATAGGCCAGCTAGCACAGATACGCAGTATTTT
TRBJ1-5 | - | TRBD1 | TRBV15 | CATSRDRTGLQHF | TGTGCCACCAGCAGGGATCGGACAGGGCTCCAGCATTTT
TRBJ1-2 | many | - | TRBV7-9 | CASSPQAGYAGYTF | TGTGCCAGCAGCCCCCAAGCCGGGTACGCAGGCTACACCTTC
TRBJ2-5 | - | TRBD2 | TRBV20-1 | CSAPGTNQETQYF | TGCAGTGCCCCCGGGACTAACCAAGAGACCCAGTACTTC
TRBJ1-2 | many | - | TRBV19 | CASRGGGDSFNGYTF | TGTGCCAGTAGGGGAGGGGGGGACTCTTTTAATGGCTACACCTTC
TRBJ2-5 | - | - | TRBV19 | CASSNYEAGETQYF | TGTGCCAGTAGTAACTACGAGGCTGGAGAGACCCAGTACTTC
TRBJ1-3 | once | - | TRBV19 | CASSQYSGNTIHF | TGTGCCAGCAGTCAGTACTCTGGAAACACCATACATTTT
TRBJ1-4 | - | - | TRBV24-1 | CATSSGVDEKLFF | TGTGCCACCAGTTCAGGGGTCGATGAAAAACTGTTTTTT
TRBJ2-3 | - | - | TRBV7-8 | CASSLLRREKTDTQYF | TGTGCCAGCAGCTTGTTAAGGAGGGAAAAGACAGATACGCAGTATTTT
TRBJ1-3 | many | - | TRBV15 | CATSRDRQVGEGNTIYF | TGTGCCACCAGCAGAGATCGACAGGTCGGAGAGGGAAACACCATATATTTT
TRBJ2-1 | - | TRBD2 | TRBV11-2 | CASSPLMAGGRNEQFF | TGTGCCAGCAGCCCACTCATGGCGGGAGGCCGCAATGAGCAGTTCTTC
TRBJ2-3 | - | - | TRBV19 | CASRDWVEDTQYF | TGTGCCAGTAGGGATTGGGTCGAAGATACGCAGTATTTT
TRBJ2-2 | many | - | TRBV5-1 | CASRQGTTGGELFF | TGCGCCAGCAGGCAGGGGACGACGGGTGGGGAGCTGTTTTTT
TRBJ1-3 | - | - | TRBV12-3/TRBV12-4 | CASSERPAGNTIYF | TGTGCCAGCAGTGAGAGACCGGCTGGAAACACCATATATTTT
TRBJ2-7 | once | - | TRBV30 | CAWRGRVGTYEQYF | TGTGCCTGGAGGGGCAGGGTGGGCACCTACGAGCAGTACTTC
TRBJ2-5 | - | TRBD2 | TRBV7-2 | CASSGSGRAGGETQYF | TGTGCCAGCAGCGGGAGCGGGAGGGCCGGAGGAGAGACCCAGTACTTC
TRBJ2-1 | - | - | TRBV20-1 | CSASPPRYWTDNEQFF | TGCAGTGCTAGCCCGCCGCGATATTGGACAGACAATGAGCAGTTCTTC
TRBJ2-7 | - | - | TRBV19 | CATADSYEQYF | TGTGCCACCGCGGACTCCTACGAGCAGTACTTC
TRBJ2-5 | many | - | TRBV2 | CASKGPAREETQYF | TGTGCCAGCAAAGGGCCGGCCAGGGAGGAGACCCAGTACTTC
TRBJ2-2 | - | TRBD1 | TRBV18 | CASSPGQGATGELFF | TGTGCCAGCTCGCCGGGACAGGGGGCAACCGGGGAGCTGTTTTTT
TRBJ2-3 | - | - | TRBV7-9 | CASSLARAYNEQYF | TGTGCCAGCAGCTTAGCAAGAGCCTACAATGAGCAGTATTTT
TRBJ1-4 | once | - | TRBV19 | CASSIEWGNEKLFF | TGTGCCAGTAGTATTGAGTGGGGGAATGAAAAACTGTTTTTT
TRBJ2-7 | - | TRBD1 | TRBV11-2 | CASSVWDSPYEQYF | TGTGCCAGCAGCGTTTGGGACAGTCCCTACGAGCAGTACTTC
TRBJ1-2 | - | - | TRBV7-8 | CASSLRGAGGYGYTF | TGTGCCAGCAGCTTACGCGGGGCCGGGGGCTATGGCTACACCTTC